This paragraph covers one TCR beta chain sequence. Antigen unknown. This entry is derived from a study of chemoradiotherapy in HPV16-positive cancers. Looking at the study overall: Candidate HPV-specific clones and shared TCR motifs came from a couple of HPV16-positive patients. Whole-study results and caveats: HPV-responsive T-cell expansion during chemoradiotherapy was linked to improved recurrence-free survival in HPV16-positive patients. Functional assays defining HPV-specific T cells used only a couple of HPV16-positive patients. Candidate HPV-specific clones and E7-related TCR motifs grew in tumor during treatment.

Generated by immunoSEQ multiplex PCR, the TCRdb table keeps only in-frame clones and is missing some. The repertoire includes 5,000 to 7,500 clones, roughly four fifths of them detected once, and 6.2% sits in the top ten. Germline V lookup: CDR1 MDHEN, CDR2 SYDVKM. The CDR3 consists of 15 residues. Trimming stripped 1 base from V and 5 bases from J, with 14 bases between. The specimen comprised tumor tissue, sampled from a patient who underwent chemoradiotherapy. This TCR derives from a human donor with HPV-associated anogenital cancer. This chain links TRBV28 with TRBJ2-5; D is perhaps TRBD2 (7 bases). DNA of the CDR3: TGTGCCAGCAGTTTATCGGGGGGCGAGGGGGAGACCCAGTACTTC. Translated: CASSLSGGEGETQYF.